The entry that follows covers one T cell receptor (beta chain) sequence. Its antigen is undetermined. A junction boundary mismatches the germline segment, possibly from a read error. The data derive from a study of tumor and adjacent non-tumor tissue in lung cancer. CDR3 length: 17 amino acids. Looked up from germline, CDR1 is SGHAT and CDR2 is FQDESV (reference sequence). The library came from three nested PCR rounds adapted from ARM-PCR protocols. TCRdb re-derived calls from the multiplex PCR reads in MiXCR, one entry per CDR3 protein. The sample lists approximately 79,000 distinct CDR3 sequences, around 77% occurring once. RNA was extracted from bulk tissue without any cell sorting. Study results and limitations: Higher tumor TCR diversity was associated with shorter survival. Top 100 clones took a larger repertoire share in normal lung.

The specimen was lung tumor tissue. The rearrangement uses TRBV11-1 and TRBJ2-1, with unresolved D. The receptor was derived from a woman between 35 and 50 years old with non-small cell lung cancer. This chain's CDR3 is CASSLRVPPRGDNEQFF. In DNA form, the CDR3 reads TGTGCCAGCAGCTTAAGAGTCCCGCCGAGAGGAGACAACGAGCAATTCTTC.